This is a list of T cell receptor beta chains from one sample in a study of cytomegalovirus exposure and HLA in healthy donors. Assay used: immunoSEQ multiplex PCR; TCRdb lists only in-frame clones, some missing. The table has about 240,000 clones, approximately 87% seen once. The material sequenced was PBMCs. These receptors were taken from a man between 18 and 35 years old in good health and CMV-seronegative. Both conserved end residues are part of each CDR3. The order of the fields is D gene, clone size, V gene, J gene, CDR3 DNA, CDR3 protein. D genes are given only for firm matches. A row's size may be missing; if present it is once, few, many or a size class.

TRBD1	NA	TRBV6-5	TRBJ1-2	TGTGCCAGCAGTCGGGACAGTAACTATGGCTACACCTTC	CASSRDSNYGYTF
NA	NA	TRBV7-9	TRBJ2-2	TGTGCCAGCAGCCCCGGAGGGGCTCGACCGAACACCGGGGAGCTGTTTTTT	CASSPGGARPNTGELFF
TRBD1	NA	TRBV7-2	TRBJ2-1	TGTGCCAGCAGGAGACAGGGGAATGAGCAGTTCTTC	CASRRQGNEQFF
NA	NA	TRBV5-1	TRBJ2-2	TGCGCCAGCAGTGCAGGGGGAGGCACCGGGGAGCTGTTTTTT	CASSAGGGTGELFF
NA	NA	TRBV4-1	TRBJ2-7	TGCGCCAGCAGCCAAGATGTAGCATTTCTTCCCTACGAGCAGTACTTC	CASSQDVAFLPYEQYF
TRBD2	NA	TRBV2	TRBJ2-5	TGTGCCAGCAGTAAAGGACTAGCGGGGCTCCAAGAGACCCAGTACTTC	CASSKGLAGLQETQYF
NA	NA	TRBV19	TRBJ1-2	TGTGCCAGTACGGAGACCCCCGCCGGCGGCTACACCTTC	CASTETPAGGYTF
TRBD1	NA	TRBV10-3	TRBJ2-7	TGTGCCATCAGTAATGACAGGGGGCCCTCCTACGAGCAGTACTTC	CAISNDRGPSYEQYF
TRBD1	NA	TRBV5-4	TRBJ2-7	TGTGCCAGCAGCTACGGGACAGGGAATGAGCAGTACTTC	CASSYGTGNEQYF
TRBD2	once	TRBV28	TRBJ2-3	TGTGCCAGCAGTTTCTATAGCGGGGTCAGCACAGATACGCAGTATTTT	CASSFYSGVSTDTQYF
NA	NA	TRBV28	TRBJ1-5	TGTGCCAGCATCATGACAGTTAGCAATCAGCCCCAGCATTTT	CASIMTVSNQPQHF
NA	NA	TRBV28	TRBJ1-5	TGTGCCAGCAGTTTTTGGGCCCTCACCCGCAATCAGCCCCAGCATTTT	CASSFWALTRNQPQHF
NA	NA	TRBV2	TRBJ1-1	TGTGCCAGCTCCGCGTCTAACACTGAAGCTTTCTTT	CASSASNTEAFF
TRBD1	NA	TRBV28	TRBJ2-4	TGTGCCAGCAGACCGGGACAGGGGGCCATTCAGTACTTC	CASRPGQGAIQYF
TRBD2	NA	TRBV29-1	TRBJ2-1	TGCAGCGTTGACTCTGACGGGGGGGCCGAACAGTTCTTC	CSVDSDGGAEQFF
NA	NA	TRBV10-1	TRBJ2-1	TGCGCCAGCGGCAACCAACGCCCCGAGTTCTTC	CASGNQRPEFF
TRBD1	NA	TRBV5-1	TRBJ1-2	TGCGCCAGCAGCCACGACAGGGATGGGGGCTATGGCTACACCTTC	CASSHDRDGGYGYTF
TRBD1	NA	TRBV5-1	TRBJ2-7	TGCGCCAGCAGCTTAAAGACCGGGACAGGGATTTCATACGAGCAGTACTTC	CASSLKTGTGISYEQYF